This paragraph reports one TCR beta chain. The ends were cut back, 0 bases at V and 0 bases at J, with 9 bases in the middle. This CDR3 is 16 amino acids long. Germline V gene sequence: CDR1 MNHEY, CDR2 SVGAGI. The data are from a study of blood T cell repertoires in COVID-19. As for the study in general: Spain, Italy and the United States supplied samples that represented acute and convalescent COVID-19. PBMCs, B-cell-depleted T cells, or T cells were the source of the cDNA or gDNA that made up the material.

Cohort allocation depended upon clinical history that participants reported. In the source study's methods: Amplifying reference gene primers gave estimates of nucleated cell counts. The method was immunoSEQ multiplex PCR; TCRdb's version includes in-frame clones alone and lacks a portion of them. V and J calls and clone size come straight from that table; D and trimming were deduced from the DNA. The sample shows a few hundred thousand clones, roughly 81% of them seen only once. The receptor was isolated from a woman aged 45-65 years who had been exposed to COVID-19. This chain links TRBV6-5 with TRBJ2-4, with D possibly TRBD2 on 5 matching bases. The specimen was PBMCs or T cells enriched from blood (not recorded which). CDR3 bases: TGTGCCAGCAGTTACTCTGAAGCGGTAGCCAAAAACATTCAGTACTTC. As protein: CASSYSEAVAKNIQYF.